This entry concerns a single TCR beta chain. Its antigen remains unidentified. RNA totalling about 0.45 to 1 ug underwent reverse transcription with random hexamers. One entry per CDR3 protein, called by TCRdb with MiXCR from the immunoSEQ multiplex PCR reads. The data hold about 190,000 distinct CDR3 sequences, with 90% to 95% observed a single time. The source of the sample is a study of CD8 T cells in Susac syndrome. Whole-study results and caveats: The authors acknowledged that their TCR sequencing and HLA analysis involved a relatively small number of individuals.

CDR1 is SGHRS and CDR2 is YFSETQ in the germline V gene. The CDR3 is 16 amino acids. After removal of 4 bases from V and 8 bases from J, the junction contained 8 bases not matched to a gene. The authors sequenced TCR beta from blood CD8+ and CD4+ T cells. Negative isolation yielded CD4+ and CD8+ T cells, and FACS enriched TEMRA cells. Sample: CD4+ T cells from PBMCs. The chain uses TRBV5-1 and TRBJ2-1; 14 positions match TRBD2. The sequence was collected from a human donor in good health. The CDR3 protein is CASSPGGLAGDHEQFF. The CDR3 region has the DNA TGCGCCAGCAGCCCTGGGGGACTAGCGGGAGACCATGAGCAGTTCTTC.